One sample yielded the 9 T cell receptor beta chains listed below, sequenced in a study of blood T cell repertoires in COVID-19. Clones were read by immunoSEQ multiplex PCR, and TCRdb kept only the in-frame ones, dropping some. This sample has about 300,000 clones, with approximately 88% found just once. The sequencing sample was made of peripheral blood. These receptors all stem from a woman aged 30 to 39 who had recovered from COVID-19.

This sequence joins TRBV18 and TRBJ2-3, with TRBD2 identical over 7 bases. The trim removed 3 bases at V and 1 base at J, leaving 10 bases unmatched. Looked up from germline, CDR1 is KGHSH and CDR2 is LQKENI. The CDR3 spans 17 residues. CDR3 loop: CASSPGRGVEGTDTQYF. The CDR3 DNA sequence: TGTGCCAGCTCACCTGGCCGGGGGGTTGAAGGCACAGATACGCAGTATTTT.

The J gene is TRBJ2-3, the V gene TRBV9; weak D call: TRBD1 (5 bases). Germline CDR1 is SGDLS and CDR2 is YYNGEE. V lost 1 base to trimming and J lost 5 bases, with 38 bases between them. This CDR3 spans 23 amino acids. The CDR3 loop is CASSVQTSNPGHEMGYGLDTQYF. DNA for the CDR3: TGTGCCAGCAGCGTACAGACATCGAACCCAGGGCATGAAATGGGCTATGGTTTAGATACGCAGTATTTT.

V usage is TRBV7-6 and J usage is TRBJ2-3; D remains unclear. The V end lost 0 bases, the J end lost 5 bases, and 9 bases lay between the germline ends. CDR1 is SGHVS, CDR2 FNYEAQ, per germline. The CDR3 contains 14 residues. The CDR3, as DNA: TGTGCCAGCAGCTTAGCGTTGGCCGAAGATACGCAGTATTTT. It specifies CASSLALAEDTQYF.

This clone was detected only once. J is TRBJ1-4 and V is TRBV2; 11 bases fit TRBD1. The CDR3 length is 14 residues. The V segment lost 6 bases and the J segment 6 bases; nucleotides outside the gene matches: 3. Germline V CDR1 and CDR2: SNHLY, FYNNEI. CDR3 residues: CASSVGQGDEKLFF. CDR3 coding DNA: TGTGCCAGCAGCGTGGGACAGGGGGATGAAAAACTGTTTTTT. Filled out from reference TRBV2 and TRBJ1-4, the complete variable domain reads EPEVTQTPSHQVTQMGQEVILRCVPISNHLYFYWYRQILGQKVEFLVSFYNNEISEKSEIFDDQFSVERPDGSNFTLKIRSTKLEDSAMYFCASSVGQGDEKLFFGSGTQLSVL.

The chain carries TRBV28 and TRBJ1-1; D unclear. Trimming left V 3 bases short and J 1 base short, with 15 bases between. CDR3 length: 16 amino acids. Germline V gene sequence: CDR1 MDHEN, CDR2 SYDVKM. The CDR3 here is CASSLRLRSRNTEAFF. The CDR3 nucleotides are TGTGCCAGCAGTTTGCGTCTAAGGAGTAGGAACACTGAAGCTTTCTTT.

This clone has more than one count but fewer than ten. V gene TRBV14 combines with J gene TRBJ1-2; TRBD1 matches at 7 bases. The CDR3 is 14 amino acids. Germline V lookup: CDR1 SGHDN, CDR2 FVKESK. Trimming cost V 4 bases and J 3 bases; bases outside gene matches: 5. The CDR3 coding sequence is TGTGCCAGCAGCCGGCTCACAGGGGACTATGGCTACACCTTC. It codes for CASSRLTGDYGYTF.

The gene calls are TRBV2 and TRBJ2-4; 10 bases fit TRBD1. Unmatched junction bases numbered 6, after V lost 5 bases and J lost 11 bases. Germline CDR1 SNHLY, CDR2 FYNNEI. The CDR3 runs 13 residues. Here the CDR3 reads CASSIGTGAFQYF. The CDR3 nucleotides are TGTGCCAGCAGTATAGGGACAGGGGCCTTTCAGTACTTC. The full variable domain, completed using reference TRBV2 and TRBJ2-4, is EPEVTQTPSHQVTQMGQEVILRCVPISNHLYFYWYRQILGQKVEFLVSFYNNEISEKSEIFDDQFSVERPDGSNFTLKIRSTKLEDSAMYFCASSIGTGAFQYFGAGTRLSVL.

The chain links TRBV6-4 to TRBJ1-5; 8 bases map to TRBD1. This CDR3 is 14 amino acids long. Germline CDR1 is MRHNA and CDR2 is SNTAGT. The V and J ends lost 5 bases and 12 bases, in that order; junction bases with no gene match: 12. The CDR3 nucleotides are TGTGCCAGCAGTCGACAGGGGTTGATGGTTCTCCAGCATTTT. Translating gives CASSRQGLMVLQHF.

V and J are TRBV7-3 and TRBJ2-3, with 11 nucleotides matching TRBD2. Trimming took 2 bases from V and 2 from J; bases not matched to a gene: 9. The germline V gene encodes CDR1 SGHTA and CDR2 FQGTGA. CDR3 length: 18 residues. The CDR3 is CASSLRGTSGGNTDTQYF. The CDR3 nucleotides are TGTGCCAGCAGCTTACGGGGCACTAGCGGGGGAAACACAGATACGCAGTATTTT.